This T cell receptor beta chain emerged from a study of vaccination and CD4 T cells after COVID-19 (dated by TCRdb to between 2022 and 2023). Looking at the study overall: Every convalescent patient had a positive nasal swab PCR test for SARS-CoV-2, with mild disease in roughly 10 patients and severe disease in one. In the convalescent cohort there were six males and four females, among whom were two Hispanic individuals, seven Caucasians, two Asians and one multiracial person. The cultures were stimulated with overlapping spike peptide pools from SARS-CoV-2 and from the common cold coronaviruses HCoV-NL63, HCoV-OC43 and HCoV-229E. Post-vaccine blood samples were obtained a median of approximately 74 days after the second vaccine dose, with a range of about 12 to 241 days. In around nine COVID-19 convalescent patients and 4 infection-naive healthy vaccine recipients, the spike-specific CD4+ TCR repertoire before mRNA vaccination was compared with the repertoire after mRNA vaccination. In control cultures, a CEFX viral epitope pool was used as positive control, an HIV-1 Nef peptide pool was used as negative control, or no peptide was added. Post-COVID blood samples were collected from convalescent patients a median of about 92 days after diagnosis, with a range of about 30 to 161 days. Each participant got two doses of either the Pfizer-BioNTech BNT162b2 vaccine (n=8) or the Moderna mRNA-1273 vaccine (n=2).

The library was generated by PCR. At the Johns Hopkins FTIC core, DNA from the cultured CD4+ T cells underwent TCR sequencing with the Oncomine TCR Beta short-read assay. Genomic DNA was extracted from the cultured CD4+ T cells with the QIAamp micro DNA kit. Oncomine TCR Beta libraries made from cultured CD4+ T cells were pooled using unique dual indexes and sequenced on an Illumina iSeq 100. On the study's bioinformatics: Non-productive sequences were filtered out, and CDR3s that did not start with C, did not end with F or W, or were shorter than 7 amino acids were discarded. Antigen-specific clonotypes were identified using the MANAFEST web application through comparison of peptide-stimulated wells with reference and other culture wells. Positive clones required FDR below 0.05, an odds ratio above 5, and productive frequency above 0.1% in at least two of three replicate wells. A clonotype was classed as cross-reactive if the clonotype showed significant expansion both in SARS-CoV-2 spike wells and in at least one common cold coronavirus spike condition. CDR3 homology was assessed with Levenshtein distances (stringdist) and unrooted phylogenetic trees (ape) in R version 3.6.1. TCRdb applied fastp at Q25 and MiXCR to the public reads, then kept only in-frame beta chains. Rows with one shared CDR3 protein collapse into an entry with the most common genes and DNA. The V and J calls and clone size are TCRdb's, not the authors'. The sample table lists more than 14,000 distinct CDR3 sequences, roughly half of them with a count of one. Together, the top ten hold roughly a quarter of the sample.

The treatment or condition label for this specimen denotes: approximately 9-day PBMC culture with coronavirus spike peptide pools or control peptides (ViraFEST assay). The ViraFEST assay was used in the study, in which antigen-specific T cells were expanded with peptide pools and expanded clonotypes were subsequently identified by TCR sequencing. Positive SARS-CoV-2 PCR tests in the convalescent patients dated from March to December 2020, before Alpha, Beta and Delta variants emerged in the United States. Each well held around 2 million PBMCs cultured with roughly 10 ug/ml peptide pools in IMDM containing 5% human AB serum and 7.5 to 10 IU/ml IL-2. Half of the culture medium was replaced with fresh IL-2-containing medium on days 3 and 7. After more than 8 days of culture, CD4+ T cells were isolated by negative selection using the EasySep CD4+ T cell isolation kit. Ficoll-Paque Plus gradient centrifugation was used to isolate PBMCs from whole blood, and the isolated PBMCs were then either used fresh or cryopreserved at -140C. Each culture condition was generally run in triplicate wells.

A remark on this clonotype: Its antigen remains unidentified. Qualities for individual bases were not recorded, and no much larger clone is one base off.

For CDR1 and CDR2, the germline V gene lists MNHNS and SASEGT. The junction carries 15 bases between V and J, which are trimmed by 0 bases and 6 bases respectively. The CDR3 runs 15 amino acids, cysteine and phenylalanine included. Solely the CDR3 DNA is kept, with 45 bases framed from the first base. Summary of the overall study and its limitations: Nearly all vaccine-specific clones in convalescent patients (304 of 307) were mono-reactive for SARS-CoV-2 spike rather than cross-reactive with common cold coronaviruses. The median number of SARS-CoV-2-reactive clonotypes rose from about 23 after infection to around 40 after vaccination, but the change was not significant. The number of convalescent patients in the study was relatively small, and the study did not examine early timepoints following natural infection. Among convalescent patients, a median around 83% of the SARS-CoV-2-reactive clones seen after vaccination appeared only after vaccination, which suggests priming specific to the vaccine.

The chain is made from TRBV6-1 and TRBJ2-7; the best D guess is TRBD1, with 6 bases matching. This material consisted of cultured CD4+ T cells from blood, taken after SARS-CoV-2 vaccination. This TCR was sampled from a human donor with COVID-19. The DNA sequence reads TGTGCCAGCAGTGAAGCGTTGCCAGGGGTAGGCGAGCAGTACTTC. Its protein is CASSEALPGVGEQYF.